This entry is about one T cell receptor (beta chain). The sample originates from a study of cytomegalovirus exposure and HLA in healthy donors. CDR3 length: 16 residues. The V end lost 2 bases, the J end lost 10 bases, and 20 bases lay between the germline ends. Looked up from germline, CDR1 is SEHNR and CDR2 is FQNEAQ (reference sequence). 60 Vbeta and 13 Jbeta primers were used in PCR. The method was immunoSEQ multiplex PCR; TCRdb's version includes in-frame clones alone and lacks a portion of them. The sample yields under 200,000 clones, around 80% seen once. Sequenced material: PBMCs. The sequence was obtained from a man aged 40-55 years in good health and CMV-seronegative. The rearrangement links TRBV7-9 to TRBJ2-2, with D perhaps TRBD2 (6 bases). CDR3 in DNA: TGTGCCAGCAGCTTATCAGGGACTCGGGTCGGAGAGGAGCTGTTTTTT. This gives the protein CASSLSGTRVGEELFF.